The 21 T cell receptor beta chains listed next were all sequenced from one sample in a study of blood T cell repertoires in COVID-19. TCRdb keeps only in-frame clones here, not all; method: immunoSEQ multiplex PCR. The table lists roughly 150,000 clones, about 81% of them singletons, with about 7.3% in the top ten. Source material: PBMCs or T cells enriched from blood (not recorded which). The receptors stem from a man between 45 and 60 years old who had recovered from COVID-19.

The CDR3 sequence is CASSTGSAAKNIQYF. DNA for the CDR3: TGTGCCAGCAGTACAGGATCCGCAGCCAAAAACATTCAGTACTTC. V usage is TRBV27 and J usage is TRBJ2-4, with D perhaps TRBD1 (5 bases). Trimming took off 5 bases at V and 0 bases at J, with 11 bases between the two ends. Germline values: CDR1 MNHEY, CDR2 SMNVEV (reference sequence). CDR3 size: 15 residues.

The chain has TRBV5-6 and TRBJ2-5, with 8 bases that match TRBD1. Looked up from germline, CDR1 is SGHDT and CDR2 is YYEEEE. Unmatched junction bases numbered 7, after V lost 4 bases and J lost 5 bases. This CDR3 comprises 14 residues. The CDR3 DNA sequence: TGTGCCAGCAGCGACAGGGGAGAATGGGAGACCCAGTACTTC. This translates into CASSDRGEWETQYF.

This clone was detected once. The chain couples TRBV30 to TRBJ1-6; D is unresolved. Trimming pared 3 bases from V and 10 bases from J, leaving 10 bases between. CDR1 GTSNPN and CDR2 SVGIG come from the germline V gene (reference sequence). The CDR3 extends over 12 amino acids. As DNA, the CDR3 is TGTGCCTGGAGCGGCGGTTGGTCACCCCTCCACTTT. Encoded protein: CAWSGGWSPLHF.

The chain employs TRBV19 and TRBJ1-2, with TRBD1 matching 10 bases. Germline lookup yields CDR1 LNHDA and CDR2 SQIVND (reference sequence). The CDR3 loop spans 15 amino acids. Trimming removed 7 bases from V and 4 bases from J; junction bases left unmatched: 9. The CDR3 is CASTPSTGGFYGYTF. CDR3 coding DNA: TGTGCCAGTACTCCCTCGACAGGGGGCTTCTATGGCTACACCTTC. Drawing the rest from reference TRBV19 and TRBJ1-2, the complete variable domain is DGGITQSPKYLFRKEGQNVTLSCEQNLNHDAMYWYRQDPGQGLRLIYYSQIVNDFQKGDIAEGYSVSREKKESFPLTVTSAQKNPTAFYLCASTPSTGGFYGYTFGSGTRLTVV.

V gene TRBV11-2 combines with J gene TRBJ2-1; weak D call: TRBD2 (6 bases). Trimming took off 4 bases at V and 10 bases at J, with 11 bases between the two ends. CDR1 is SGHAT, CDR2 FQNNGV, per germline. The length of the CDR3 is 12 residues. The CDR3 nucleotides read TGTGCCAGCAGCTCCGGAGGGCGCGAGCAGTTCTTC. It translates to CASSSGGREQFF.

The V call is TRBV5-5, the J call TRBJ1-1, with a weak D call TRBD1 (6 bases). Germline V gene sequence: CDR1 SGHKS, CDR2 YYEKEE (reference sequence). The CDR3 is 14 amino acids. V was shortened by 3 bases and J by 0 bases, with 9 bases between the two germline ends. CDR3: CASSSPGVNTEAFF. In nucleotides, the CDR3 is TGTGCCAGCAGCTCCCCAGGGGTGAACACTGAAGCTTTCTTT.

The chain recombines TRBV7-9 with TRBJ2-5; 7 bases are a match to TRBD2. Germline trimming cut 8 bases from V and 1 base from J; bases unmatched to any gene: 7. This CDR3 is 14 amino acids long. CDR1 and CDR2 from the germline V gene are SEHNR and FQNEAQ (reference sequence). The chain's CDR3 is CASGGRGLQETQYF. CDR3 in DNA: TGTGCCAGCGGAGGGAGGGGCCTCCAAGAGACCCAGTACTTC.

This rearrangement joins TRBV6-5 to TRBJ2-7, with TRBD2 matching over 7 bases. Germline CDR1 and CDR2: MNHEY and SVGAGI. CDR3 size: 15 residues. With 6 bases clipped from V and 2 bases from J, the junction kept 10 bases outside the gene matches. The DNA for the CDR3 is TGTGCCAGCAGGGGGTGGCGGGGGATTACCTACGAGCAGTACTTC. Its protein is CASRGWRGITYEQYF.

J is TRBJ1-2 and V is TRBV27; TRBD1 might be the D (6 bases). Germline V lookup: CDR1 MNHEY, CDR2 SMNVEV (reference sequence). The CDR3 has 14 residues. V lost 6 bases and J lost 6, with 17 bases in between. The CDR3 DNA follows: TGTGCCAGCAGCCGGGGACAACAGACTAATGGCTACACCTTC. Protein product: CASSRGQQTNGYTF.

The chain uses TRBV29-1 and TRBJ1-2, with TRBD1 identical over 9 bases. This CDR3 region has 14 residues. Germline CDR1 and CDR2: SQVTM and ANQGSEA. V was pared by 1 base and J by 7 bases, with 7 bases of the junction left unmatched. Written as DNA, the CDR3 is TGCAGCGTTGAAGCCGGGACAGGGCGAAGTGGCTACACCTTC. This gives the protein CSVEAGTGRSGYTF.

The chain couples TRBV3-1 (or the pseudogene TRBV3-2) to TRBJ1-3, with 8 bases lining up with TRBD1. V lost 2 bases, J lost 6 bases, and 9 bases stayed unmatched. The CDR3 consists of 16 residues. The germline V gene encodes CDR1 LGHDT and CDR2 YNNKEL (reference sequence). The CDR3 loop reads CASSQLLGQAPNTIYF. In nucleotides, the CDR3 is TGTGCCAGCAGCCAACTCCTGGGACAGGCGCCAAACACCATATATTTT.

The CDR3 nucleotides read TGTGCCAGCAGCCGGGACAGGGCGGCTGGAAACACCATATATTTT. Protein sequence: CASSRDRAAGNTIYF. The chain joins TRBV9 to TRBJ1-3; 9 nucleotides line up with TRBD1. CDR3 length: 15 residues. J was trimmed by 2 bases and V by 4 bases; bases with no gene match: 4. From germline, CDR1 is SGDLS and CDR2 YYNGEE.

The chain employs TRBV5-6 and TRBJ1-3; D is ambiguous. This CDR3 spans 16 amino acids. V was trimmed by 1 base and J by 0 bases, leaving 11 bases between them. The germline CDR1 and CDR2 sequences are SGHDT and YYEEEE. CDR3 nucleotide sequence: TGTGCCAGCAGCTTGAACCACTCTCCCTCTGGAAACACCATATATTTT. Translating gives CASSLNHSPSGNTIYF.

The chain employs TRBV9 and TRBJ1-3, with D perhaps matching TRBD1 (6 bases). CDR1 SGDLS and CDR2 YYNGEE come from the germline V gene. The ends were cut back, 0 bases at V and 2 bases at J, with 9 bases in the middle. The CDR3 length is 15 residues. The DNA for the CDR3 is TGTGCCAGCAGCGTAGCGGCAGGGGCTGGAAACACCATATATTTT. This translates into CASSVAAGAGNTIYF.

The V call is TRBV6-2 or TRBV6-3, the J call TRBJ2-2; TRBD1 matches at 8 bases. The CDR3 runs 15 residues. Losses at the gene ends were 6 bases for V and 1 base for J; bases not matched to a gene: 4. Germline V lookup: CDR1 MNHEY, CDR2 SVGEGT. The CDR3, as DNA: TGTGCCAGCAGCCTCAGGGGGCAGAACACCGGGGAGCTGTTTTTT. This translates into CASSLRGQNTGELFF.

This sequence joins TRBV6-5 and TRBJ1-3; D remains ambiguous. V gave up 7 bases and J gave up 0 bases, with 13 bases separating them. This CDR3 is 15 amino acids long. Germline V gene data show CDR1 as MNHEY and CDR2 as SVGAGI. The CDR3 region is CASKRTPNSGNTIYF. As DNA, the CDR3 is TGTGCCAGCAAACGGACTCCTAACTCTGGAAACACCATATATTTT.

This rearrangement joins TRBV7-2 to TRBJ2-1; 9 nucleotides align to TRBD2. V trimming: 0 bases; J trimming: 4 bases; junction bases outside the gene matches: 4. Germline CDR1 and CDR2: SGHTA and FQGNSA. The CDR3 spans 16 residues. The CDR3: CASSLAAGGNYNEQFF. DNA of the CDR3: TGTGCCAGCAGCTTAGCAGCGGGGGGAAATTACAATGAGCAGTTCTTC.

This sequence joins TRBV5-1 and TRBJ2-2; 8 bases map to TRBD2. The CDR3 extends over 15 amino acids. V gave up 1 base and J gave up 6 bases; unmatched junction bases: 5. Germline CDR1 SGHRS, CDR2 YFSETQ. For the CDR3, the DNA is TGCGCCAGCAGCTTGAGCGGGGGTTTCGCCGGGGAGCTGTTTTTT. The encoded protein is CASSLSGGFAGELFF. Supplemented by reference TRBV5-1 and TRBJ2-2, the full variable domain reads KAGVTQTPRYLIKTRGQQVTLSCSPISGHRSVSWYQQTPGQGLQFLFEYFSETQRNKGNFPGRFSGRQFSNSRSEMNVSTLELGDSALYLCASSLSGGFAGELFFGEGSRLTVL.

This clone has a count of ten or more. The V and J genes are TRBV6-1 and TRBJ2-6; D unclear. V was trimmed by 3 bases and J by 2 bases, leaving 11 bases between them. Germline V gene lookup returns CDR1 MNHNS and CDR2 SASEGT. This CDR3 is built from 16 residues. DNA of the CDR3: TGTGCCAGCAGTGAGATTAGATCCCCTGGGGCCAACGTCCTGACTTTC. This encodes CASSEIRSPGANVLTF.

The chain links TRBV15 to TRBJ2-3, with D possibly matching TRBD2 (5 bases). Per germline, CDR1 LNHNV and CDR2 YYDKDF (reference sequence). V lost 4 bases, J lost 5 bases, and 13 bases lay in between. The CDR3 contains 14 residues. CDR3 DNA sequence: TGTGCCACCAGCAACCGGGATCTGAAAGATACGCAGTATTTT. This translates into CATSNRDLKDTQYF.

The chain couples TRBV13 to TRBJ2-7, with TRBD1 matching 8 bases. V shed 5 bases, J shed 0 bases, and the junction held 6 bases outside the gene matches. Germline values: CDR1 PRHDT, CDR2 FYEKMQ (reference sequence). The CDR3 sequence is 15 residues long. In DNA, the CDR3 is TGTGCCAGCAGCGTGGGACAGGTAAGCTCCTACGAGCAGTACTTC. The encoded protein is CASSVGQVSSYEQYF.